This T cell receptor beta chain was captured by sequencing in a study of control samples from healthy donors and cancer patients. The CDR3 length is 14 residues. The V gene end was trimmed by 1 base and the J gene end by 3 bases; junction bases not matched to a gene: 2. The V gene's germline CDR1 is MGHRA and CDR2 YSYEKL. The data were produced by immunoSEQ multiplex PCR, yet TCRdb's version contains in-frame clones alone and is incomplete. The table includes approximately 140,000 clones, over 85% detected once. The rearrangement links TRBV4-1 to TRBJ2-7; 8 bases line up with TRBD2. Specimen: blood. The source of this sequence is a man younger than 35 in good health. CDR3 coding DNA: TGCGCCAGCAGCCAAGGAAGCGGGGGCTACGAGCAGTACTTC. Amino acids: CASSQGSGGYEQYF.